This T cell receptor beta chain was recovered during a study of a mutant IDH1 vaccine in newly diagnosed glioma. About the research overall: Every participant had undergone radiotherapy, temozolomide, or both before, and most underwent both.

The method was immunoSEQ multiplex PCR; TCRdb's version includes in-frame clones alone and lacks a portion of them. The table has more than 40,000 clones, approximately 78% seen once; the top ten hold approximately 1.8%. Indicated time point: week 5, during vaccination. Topical imiquimod accompanied each vaccine dose, which consisted of 300 ug of mutant IDH1 20-mer peptide. Comment on this clone: Its matching antigen is unknown.

CDR1 and CDR2 (germline): LNHDA, SQIVND (reference sequence). The ends were cut back, 6 bases at V and 1 base at J, with 10 bases in the middle. The CDR3 is made up of 15 amino acids. The chain has TRBV19 and TRBJ2-6, with D unresolved. This receptor was identified in a woman in her forties with glioma. This sample comprised PBMCs, obtained from a glioma patient whose treatment included an IDH1 peptide vaccine. The CDR3 loop is CASSKRGSGANVLTF. The CDR3 nucleotides read TGTGCCAGTAGCAAACGAGGTTCTGGGGCCAACGTCCTGACTTTC.